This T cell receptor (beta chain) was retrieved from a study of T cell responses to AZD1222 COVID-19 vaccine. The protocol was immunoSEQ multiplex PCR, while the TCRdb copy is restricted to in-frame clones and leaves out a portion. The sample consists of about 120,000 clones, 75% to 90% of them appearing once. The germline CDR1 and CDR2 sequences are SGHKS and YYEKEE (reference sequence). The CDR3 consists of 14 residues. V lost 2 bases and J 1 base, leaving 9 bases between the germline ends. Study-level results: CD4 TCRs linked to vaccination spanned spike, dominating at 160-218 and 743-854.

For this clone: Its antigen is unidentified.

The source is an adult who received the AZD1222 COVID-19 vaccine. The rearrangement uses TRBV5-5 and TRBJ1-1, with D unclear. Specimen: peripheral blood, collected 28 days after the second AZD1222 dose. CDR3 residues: CASSFNPENTEAFF. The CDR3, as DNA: TGTGCCAGCAGCTTCAACCCAGAGAACACTGAAGCTTTCTTT.